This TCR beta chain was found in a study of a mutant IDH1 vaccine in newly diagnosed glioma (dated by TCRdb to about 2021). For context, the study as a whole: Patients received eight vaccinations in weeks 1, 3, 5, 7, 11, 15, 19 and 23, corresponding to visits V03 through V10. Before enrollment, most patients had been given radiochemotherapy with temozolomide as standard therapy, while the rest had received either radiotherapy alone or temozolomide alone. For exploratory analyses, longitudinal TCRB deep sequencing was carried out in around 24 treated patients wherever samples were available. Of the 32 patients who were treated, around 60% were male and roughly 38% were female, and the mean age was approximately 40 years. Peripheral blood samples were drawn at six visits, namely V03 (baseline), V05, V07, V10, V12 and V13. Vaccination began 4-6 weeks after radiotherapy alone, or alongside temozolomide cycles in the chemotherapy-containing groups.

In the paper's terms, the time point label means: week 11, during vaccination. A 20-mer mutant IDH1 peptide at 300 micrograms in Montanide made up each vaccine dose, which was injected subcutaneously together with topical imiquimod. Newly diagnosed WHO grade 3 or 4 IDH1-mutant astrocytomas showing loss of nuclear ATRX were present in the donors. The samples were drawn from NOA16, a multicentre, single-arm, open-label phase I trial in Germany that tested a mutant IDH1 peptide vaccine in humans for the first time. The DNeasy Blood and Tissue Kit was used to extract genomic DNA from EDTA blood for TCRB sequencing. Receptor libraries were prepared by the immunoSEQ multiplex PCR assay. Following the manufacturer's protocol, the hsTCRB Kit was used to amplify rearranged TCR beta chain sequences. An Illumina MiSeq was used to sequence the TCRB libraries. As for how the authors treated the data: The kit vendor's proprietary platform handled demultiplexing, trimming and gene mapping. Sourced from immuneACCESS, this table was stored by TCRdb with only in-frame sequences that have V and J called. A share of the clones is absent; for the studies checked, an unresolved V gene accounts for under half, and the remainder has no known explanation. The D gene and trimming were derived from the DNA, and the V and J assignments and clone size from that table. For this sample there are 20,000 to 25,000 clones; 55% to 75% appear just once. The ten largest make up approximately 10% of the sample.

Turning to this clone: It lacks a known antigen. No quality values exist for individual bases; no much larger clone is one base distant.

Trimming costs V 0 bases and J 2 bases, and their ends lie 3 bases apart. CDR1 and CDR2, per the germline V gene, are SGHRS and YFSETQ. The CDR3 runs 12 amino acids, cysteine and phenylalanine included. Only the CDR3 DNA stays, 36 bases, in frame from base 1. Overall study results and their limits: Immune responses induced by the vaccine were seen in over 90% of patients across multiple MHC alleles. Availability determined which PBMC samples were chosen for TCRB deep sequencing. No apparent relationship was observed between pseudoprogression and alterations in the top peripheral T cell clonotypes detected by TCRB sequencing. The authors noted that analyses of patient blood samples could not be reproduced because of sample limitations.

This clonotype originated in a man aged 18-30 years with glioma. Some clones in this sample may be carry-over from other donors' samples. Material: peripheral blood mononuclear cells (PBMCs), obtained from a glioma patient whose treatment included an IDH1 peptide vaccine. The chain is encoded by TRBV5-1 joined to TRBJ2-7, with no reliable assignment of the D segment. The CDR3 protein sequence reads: CASSLDTYEQYF. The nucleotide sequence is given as TGCGCCAGCAGCTTGGACACCTACGAGCAGTACTTC.